The TCR beta chain under discussion was sequenced for a study of blood T cell repertoires in COVID-19. Study context: Samples taken during acute and convalescent COVID-19 were collected in the United States, Italy and Spain. In each case, the material was cDNA or gDNA derived from T cells, B-cell-depleted T cells, or PBMCs.

Source study methods: The authors estimated nucleated cell counts from reference gene primer amplification. The table came from immunoSEQ multiplex PCR; TCRdb's copy has only in-frame clones and leaves some out. V and J calls and clone size are those listed in that table; D and trimming were worked out from the DNA. The data show approximately 210,000 clones, approximately 94% seen once. V lost 1 base, J lost 2 bases, and 11 bases lay in between. The CDR3 sequence is 14 residues long. Germline CDR1 is GTSNPN and CDR2 is SVGIG (reference sequence). The material sequenced was peripheral blood. This sequence originates from a man under 40 with COVID-19, enrolled during active disease. The rearrangement uses TRBV30 and TRBJ1-2; TRBD1 might be the D (6 bases). CDR3 region: CAWSETGQNYGYTF. The CDR3, as DNA: TGTGCCTGGAGTGAAACAGGGCAAAACTATGGCTACACCTTC.